A selection of T cell receptor beta chains follows, all from one sample in a study of early T cells in non-severe SARS-CoV-2 infection. TCRdb reanalysed the 5' RACE reads using MiXCR and keeps one entry per CDR3 protein. The sample lists about 58,000 distinct CDR3 sequences; roughly an eighth were seen once. The sample taken for sequencing was whole blood. All receptors derive from an adult who was a healthcare worker with PCR-confirmed SARS-CoV-2 infection or an uninfected control (not recorded which). Both conserved end residues are part of each CDR3. The order of the fields is clone size, J gene, D gene, V gene, CDR3 protein, CDR3 DNA. D genes are given only for firm matches. Not all rows give a size; the values are once, few, many and, for expanded clones, a class.

many TRBJ2-1 NA TRBV27 CASSGYNEQFF TGTGCCAGCAGTGGATACAATGAGCAGTTCTTC
few TRBJ2-5 NA TRBV20-1 CSARIQETQYF TGCAGTGCCAGGATCCAAGAGACCCAGTACTTC
NA TRBJ1-5 TRBD1 TRBV2 CASRDRGLGTDQPQHF TGTGCCAGCAGGGACAGGGGGCTCGGGACGGATCAGCCCCAGCATTTT
NA TRBJ2-3 TRBD1 TRBV7-9 CASSPGTDTDTQYF TGTGCCAGCAGCCCTGGGACAGACACAGATACGCAGTATTTT
few TRBJ1-4 NA TRBV11-2 CASSLDPEKLFF TGTGCCAGCAGCTTGGATCCCGAAAAACTGTTTTTT
NA TRBJ2-2 NA TRBV20-1 CSVMDFNTGELFF TGCAGTGTAATGGATTTTAACACCGGGGAGCTGTTTTTT
many TRBJ1-1 TRBD1 TRBV7-2 CASSGRTGAWNTEAFF TGTGCCAGCAGCGGACGGACAGGGGCATGGAACACTGAAGCTTTCTTT
NA TRBJ1-1 NA TRBV30 CAGGGTEAFF TGTGCAGGGGGTGGTACTGAAGCTTTCTTT
NA TRBJ2-4 NA TRBV9 CASSVDGASQNIQYF TGTGCCAGCAGCGTAGATGGGGCTAGCCAAAACATTCAGTACTTC
many TRBJ2-1 NA TRBV3-1 CASSQPTGGEDEQFF TGTGCCAGCAGCCAACCGACTGGGGGTGAGGATGAGCAGTTCTTC
many TRBJ1-1 NA TRBV7-9 CASSLGGDTEAFF TGTGCCAGCAGTCTAGGCGGGGACACTGAAGCTTTCTTT
NA TRBJ2-1 NA TRBV10-3 CAISGRSDRRGNEQFF TGTGCCATCAGTGGCAGATCGGACCGGAGGGGCAATGAGCAGTTCTTC
NA TRBJ1-3 NA TRBV28 CASSLLASSGNTIYF TGTGCCAGCAGTTTATTGGCGTCCTCTGGAAACACCATATATTTT
NA TRBJ2-1 NA TRBV29-1 CSVPSLGRSDEQFF TGCAGCGTCCCCTCTCTGGGCAGGTCGGATGAGCAGTTCTTC
NA TRBJ1-3 NA TRBV4-3 CASSQERAYTIYF TGCGCCAGCAGCCAAGAAAGGGCGTACACCATATATTTT
many TRBJ2-1 TRBD2 TRBV11-2 CASSLGLAGNSYNEQFF TGTGCCAGCAGCTTGGGACTAGCGGGGAACTCCTACAATGAGCAGTTCTTC
many TRBJ1-1 TRBD1 TRBV7-2 CASSLTTGGSEAFF TGTGCCAGCAGCCTCACGACAGGGGGCTCAGAAGCTTTCTTT
NA TRBJ1-1 NA TRBV6-2/TRBV6-3 CASSYGVSEAFF TGTGCCAGCAGTTACGGTGTCTCTGAAGCTTTCTTT
few TRBJ2-7 TRBD1 TRBV20-1 CSALNPGQVTYEQYF TGCAGTGCGCTAAATCCGGGACAGGTAACTTACGAGCAGTACTTC
many TRBJ2-7 TRBD1 TRBV19 CASSLRGQADYEQYF TGTGCCAGTAGTTTAAGGGGACAGGCCGACTACGAGCAGTACTTC
NA TRBJ1-5 NA TRBV11-2 CASSLAHVGNQPQHF TGTGCCAGCAGCTTAGCCCACGTGGGCAATCAGCCCCAGCATTTT
many TRBJ2-7 NA TRBV3-1 CASTQFRLGLGSYEQYF TGTGCCAGCACCCAATTCAGGTTGGGCTTGGGCTCCTACGAGCAGTACTTC
many TRBJ1-6 NA TRBV18 CASSPGSSYNSPLHF TGTGCCAGCTCACCGGGAAGCTCCTATAATTCACCCCTCCACTTT
few TRBJ2-3 NA TRBV11-2 CASQATYSGTDTQYF TGTGCCAGCCAAGCTACATATTCCGGCACAGATACGCAGTATTTT
many TRBJ1-3 NA TRBV12-3/TRBV12-4 CASSLGGVSENTIYF TGTGCCAGCAGTTTGGGCGGTGTCTCTGAAAACACCATATATTTT
NA TRBJ2-1 NA TRBV27 CASSFRGLDNEQFF TGTGCCAGCAGTTTTCGGGGGCTAGACAATGAGCAGTTCTTC
few TRBJ1-2 NA TRBV7-2 CASSLAGASGYTF TGTGCCAGCAGCTTAGCAGGGGCGAGTGGCTACACCTTC
few TRBJ2-5 NA TRBV11-3 CASSLAVGRSGGETQYF TGTGCCAGCAGCTTAGCGGTCGGGCGTTCAGGTGGAGAGACCCAGTACTTC
many TRBJ2-5 NA TRBV24-1 CATSEAGPQETQYF TGTGCCACCAGTGAGGCGGGACCCCAAGAGACCCAGTACTTC
many TRBJ1-3 NA TRBV7-2 CASSLGQTLAGNTIYF TGTGCCAGCAGCTTAGGTCAGACGTTAGCAGGAAACACCATATATTTT
NA TRBJ2-6 NA TRBV6-1 CASREAGSGANVLTF TGTGCCAGCAGAGAAGCCGGGTCTGGGGCCAACGTCCTGACTTTC
few TRBJ2-5 TRBD1 TRBV4-1 CASSQPWDSGETQYF TGCGCCAGCAGCCAACCCTGGGACAGCGGAGAGACCCAGTACTTC
few TRBJ1-1 NA TRBV3-1 CASSRRGGTNTEAFF TGTGCCAGCAGCCGCCGGGGGGGTACGAACACTGAAGCTTTCTTT
NA TRBJ1-1 TRBD1 TRBV6-2/TRBV6-3 CVSRQGQGNTEAFF TGTGTCAGCAGACAAGGACAGGGGAACACTGAAGCTTTCTTT
few TRBJ2-3 NA TRBV10-1 CASSVDTGQSTQYF TGCGCCAGCAGTGTGGATACGGGCCAGAGTACGCAGTATTTT
many TRBJ2-1 NA TRBV7-6 CASSPHNEQFF TGTGCCAGCAGCCCACACAATGAGCAGTTCTTC
few TRBJ2-1 TRBD2 TRBV7-2 CASSYQAGGPRNEQFF TGTGCCAGCAGCTATCAAGCGGGAGGGCCAAGAAATGAGCAGTTCTTC
many TRBJ1-3 TRBD1 TRBV6-5 CASSATGTGGSGNTIYF TGTGCCAGCAGTGCGACCGGGACAGGGGGCTCTGGAAACACCATATATTTT
NA TRBJ2-1 TRBD2 TRBV24-1 CATSDPFSGRAYNEQFF TGTGCCACCAGTGATCCTTTTAGCGGGAGGGCCTACAATGAGCAGTTCTTC
many TRBJ1-2 NA TRBV30 CAWSARRSTF TGTGCCTGGAGTGCCCGAAGGAGCACCTTC
NA TRBJ1-5 NA TRBV4-1 CASSQRQVDSNQPQHF TGCGCCAGCAGCCAAAGACAGGTTGATAGCAATCAGCCCCAGCATTTT
NA TRBJ2-7 NA TRBV7-9 CASSLAGGDEQYF TGTGCCAGCAGCTTAGCTGGGGGTGACGAGCAGTACTTC
NA TRBJ2-2 TRBD2 TRBV7-3 CASSHRLAANTGELFF TGTGCCAGCAGCCATCGACTAGCCGCGAACACCGGGGAGCTGTTTTTT
many TRBJ2-1 NA TRBV27 CASSLYNEQFF TGTGCCAGCAGTTTGTACAATGAGCAGTTCTTC
few TRBJ2-1 NA TRBV15 CATEPPFDNEQFF TGTGCCACCGAGCCCCCTTTCGACAATGAGCAGTTCTTC
few TRBJ2-1 NA TRBV6-1 CASSEVMTEYNEQFF TGTGCCAGCAGTGAAGTTATGACGGAATACAATGAGCAGTTCTTC
NA TRBJ2-7 TRBD1 TRBV19 CASSAGQVYEQYF TGTGCCAGTAGTGCGGGACAGGTCTACGAGCAGTACTTC
few TRBJ2-6 NA TRBV9 CASSVPSGANVLTF TGTGCCAGCAGCGTCCCCTCTGGGGCCAACGTCCTGACTTTC
NA TRBJ1-6 NA TRBV9 CASSVGQTDYSPLHF TGTGCCAGCAGCGTCGGACAGACCGATTATTCACCCCTCCACTTT
NA TRBJ1-6 NA TRBV6-6 CASSQSSSYNSPLHF TGTGCCAGCAGCCAAAGCAGCTCCTATAATTCACCCCTCCACTTT
few TRBJ2-3 NA TRBV20-1 CSAPRRGVAGSDTQYF TGCAGTGCTCCCCGTCGTGGAGTGGCAGGGTCAGATACGCAGTATTTT
few TRBJ2-5 NA TRBV7-2 CASSLAGAKQETQYF TGTGCCAGCAGCTTAGCGGGGGCCAAACAAGAGACCCAGTACTTC
NA TRBJ2-2 TRBD2 TRBV4-1 CAAKQAGVTGELFF TGCGCCGCCAAACAAGCGGGAGTTACCGGGGAGCTGTTTTTT
few TRBJ1-6 NA TRBV6-1 CASSEALGLNSPLHF TGTGCCAGCAGTGAAGCTTTGGGCCTCAATTCACCCCTCCACTTT
few TRBJ2-7 NA TRBV20-1 CSVRRGSYEQYF TGCAGTGTCAGGCGCGGCTCCTACGAGCAGTACTTC